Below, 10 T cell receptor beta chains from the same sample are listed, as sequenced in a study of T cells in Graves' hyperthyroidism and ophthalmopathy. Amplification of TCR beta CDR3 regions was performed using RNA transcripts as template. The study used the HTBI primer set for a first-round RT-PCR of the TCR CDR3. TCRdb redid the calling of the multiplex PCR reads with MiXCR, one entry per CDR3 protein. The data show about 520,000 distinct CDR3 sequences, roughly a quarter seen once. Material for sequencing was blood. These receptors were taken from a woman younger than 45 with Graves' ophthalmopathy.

The CDR3 region is CASSFRQGVGAFF. The CDR3 DNA follows: TGTGCCAGCAGTTTTCGACAGGGGGTTGGGGCTTTCTTT. The chain joins TRBV12-3 or TRBV12-4 to TRBJ1-1, with 9 bases matching TRBD1. After removal of 3 bases from V and 11 bases from J, the junction contained 7 bases not matched to a gene. The CDR3 extends over 13 amino acids.

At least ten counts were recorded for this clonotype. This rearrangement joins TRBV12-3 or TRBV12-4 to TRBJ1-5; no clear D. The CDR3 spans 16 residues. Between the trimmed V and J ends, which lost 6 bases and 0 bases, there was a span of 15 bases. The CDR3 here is CASSLNAEYSNQPQHF. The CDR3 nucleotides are TGTGCCAGCAGCCTTAACGCGGAATATAGCAATCAGCCCCAGCATTTT.

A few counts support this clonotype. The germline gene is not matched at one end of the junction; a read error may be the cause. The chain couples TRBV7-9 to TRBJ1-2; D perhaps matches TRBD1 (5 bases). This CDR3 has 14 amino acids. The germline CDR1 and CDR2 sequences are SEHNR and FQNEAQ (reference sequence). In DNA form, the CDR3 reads TGTGCCAACAGCCGCCTAGGGGCCCGGTATGGCTACACCTTC. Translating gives CANSRLGARYGYTF.

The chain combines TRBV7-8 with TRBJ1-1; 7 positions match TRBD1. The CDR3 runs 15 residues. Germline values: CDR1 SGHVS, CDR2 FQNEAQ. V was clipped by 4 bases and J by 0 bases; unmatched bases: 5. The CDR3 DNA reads TGTGCCAGCAGCTCCCGGGACAGATTGAACACTGAAGCTTTCTTT. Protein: CASSSRDRLNTEAFF.

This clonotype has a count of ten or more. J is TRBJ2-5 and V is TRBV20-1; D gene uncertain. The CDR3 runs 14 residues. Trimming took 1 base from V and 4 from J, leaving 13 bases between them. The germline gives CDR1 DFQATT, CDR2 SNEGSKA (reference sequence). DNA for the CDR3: TGCAGTGCTAGAGCCGTGGCCTCACTAGAGACCCAGTACTTC. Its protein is CSARAVASLETQYF.

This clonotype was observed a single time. CDR3 protein: CASTLRGNNQPQHF. The CDR3 nucleotides read TGTGCCAGCACCCTCAGGGGGAACAATCAGCCCCAGCATTTT. The V gene is TRBV12-3 or TRBV12-4, the J gene TRBJ1-5; 7 bases are a match to TRBD1. The V and J ends lost 7 bases and 3 bases, in that order; junction bases with no gene match: 6. This CDR3 is 14 amino acids long.

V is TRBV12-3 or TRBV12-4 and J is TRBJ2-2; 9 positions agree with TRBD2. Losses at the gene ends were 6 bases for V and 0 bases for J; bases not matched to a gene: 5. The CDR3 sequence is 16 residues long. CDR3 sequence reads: CASRPVAGANTGELFF. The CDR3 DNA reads TGTGCCAGCAGACCTGTAGCGGGGGCGAACACCGGGGAGCTGTTTTTT.

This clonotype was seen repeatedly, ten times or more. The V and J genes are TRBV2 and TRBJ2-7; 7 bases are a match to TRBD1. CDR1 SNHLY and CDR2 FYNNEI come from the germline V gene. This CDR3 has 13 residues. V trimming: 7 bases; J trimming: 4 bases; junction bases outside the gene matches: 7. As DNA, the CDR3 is TGTGCCAGCAAGAAAACAGGGGATTACGAGCAGTACTTC. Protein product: CASKKTGDYEQYF.

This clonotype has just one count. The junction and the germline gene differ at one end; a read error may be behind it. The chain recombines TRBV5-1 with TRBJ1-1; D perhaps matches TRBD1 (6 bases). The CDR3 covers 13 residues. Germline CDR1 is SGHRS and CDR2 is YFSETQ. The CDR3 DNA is TGCGCCAGCAGCTTGGCCCAGGGGACTGAAGTTTTCTTT. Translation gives CASSLAQGTEVFF.

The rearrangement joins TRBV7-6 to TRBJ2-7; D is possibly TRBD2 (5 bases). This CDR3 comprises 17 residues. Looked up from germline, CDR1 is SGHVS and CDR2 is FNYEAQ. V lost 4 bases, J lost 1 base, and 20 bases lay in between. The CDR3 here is CASSSRRLRELSYEQYF. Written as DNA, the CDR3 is TGTGCCAGCAGCTCCCGACGCTTAAGGGAGCTTTCCTACGAGCAGTACTTC.